This T cell receptor (beta chain) was recorded in a study of T cell repertoires in cytomegalovirus infection. Study as a whole: CMV infection plus the matching HLA type was flagged by public TCR beta signatures. Study conclusions and caveats: Ex vivo, HLA-C-restricted CMV-specific TCR beta clonotypes prevailed over the rest of the response.

About this clonotype itself: Its target is not known.

Trimming left V 1 base short and J 6 bases short, with 10 bases between. The CDR3 consists of 14 residues. CDR1 and CDR2 (germline): MNHNS, SASEGT. In TCRdb, the reads were re-called with MiXCR into one record per CDR3 protein. Of about 920,000 distinct CDR3 sequences detected, about 33% appear once; the ten largest clones hold about an eighth. This clonotype was obtained from a human donor in good health (CMV status not recorded). Some clones in this sample may be carry-over from other donors' samples. Sequencing was performed on cultured CD8+ T cells from PBMCs, taken from culture after CMV antigen stimulation. This chain links TRBV6-1 with TRBJ1-5; D not resolved. The CDR3: CASSEGRGFQPQHF. The CDR3 region has the DNA TGTGCCAGCAGTGAAGGGCGTGGGTTTCAGCCCCAGCATTTT.